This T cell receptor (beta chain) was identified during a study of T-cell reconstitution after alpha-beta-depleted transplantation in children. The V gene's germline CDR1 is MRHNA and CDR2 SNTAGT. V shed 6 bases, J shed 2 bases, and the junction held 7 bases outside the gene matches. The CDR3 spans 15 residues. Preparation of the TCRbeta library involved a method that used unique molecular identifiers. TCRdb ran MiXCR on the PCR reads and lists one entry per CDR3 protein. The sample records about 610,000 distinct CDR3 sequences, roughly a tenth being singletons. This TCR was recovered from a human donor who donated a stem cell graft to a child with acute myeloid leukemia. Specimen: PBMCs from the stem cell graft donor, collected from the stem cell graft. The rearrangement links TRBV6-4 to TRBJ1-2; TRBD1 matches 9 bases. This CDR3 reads CASRARGTGNYGYTF. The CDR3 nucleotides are TGTGCCAGCAGAGCACGGGGGACAGGGAACTATGGCTACACCTTC.